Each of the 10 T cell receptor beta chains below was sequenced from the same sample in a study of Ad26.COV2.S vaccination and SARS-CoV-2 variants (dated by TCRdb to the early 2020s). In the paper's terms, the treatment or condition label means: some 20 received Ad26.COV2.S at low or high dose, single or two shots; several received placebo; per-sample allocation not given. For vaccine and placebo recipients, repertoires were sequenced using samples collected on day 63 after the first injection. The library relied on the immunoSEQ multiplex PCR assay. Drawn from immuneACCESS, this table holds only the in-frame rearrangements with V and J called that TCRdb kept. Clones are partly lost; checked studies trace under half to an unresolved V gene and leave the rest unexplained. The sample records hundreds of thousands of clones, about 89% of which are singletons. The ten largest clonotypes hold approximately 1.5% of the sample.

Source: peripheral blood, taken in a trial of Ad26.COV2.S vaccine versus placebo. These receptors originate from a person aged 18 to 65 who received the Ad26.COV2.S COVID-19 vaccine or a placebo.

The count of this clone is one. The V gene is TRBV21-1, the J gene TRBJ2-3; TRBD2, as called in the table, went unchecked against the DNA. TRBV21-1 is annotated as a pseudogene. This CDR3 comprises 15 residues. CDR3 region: CASFGGGPGADTQYF. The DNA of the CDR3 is TGTGCCAGCTTCGGTGGAGGGCCGGGCGCAGATACGCAGTATTTT.

CDR3 loop: CASTQGPSVGEQYF. DNA for the CDR3: TGTGCCTCAACCCAAGGACCTAGCGTGGGCGAGCAGTACTTC. The chain uses TRBV6-5 and TRBJ2-7; perhaps TRBD2 as D (6 bases). There are 14 residues in the CDR3. Germline assignment: CDR1 MNHEY and CDR2 SVGAGI. Trimming took off 11 bases at V and 6 bases at J, with 23 bases between the two ends.

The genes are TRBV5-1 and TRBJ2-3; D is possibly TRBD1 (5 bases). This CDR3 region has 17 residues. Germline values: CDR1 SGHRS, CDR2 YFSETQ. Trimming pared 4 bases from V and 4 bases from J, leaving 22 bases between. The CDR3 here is CASSPRPDLTRADTQYF. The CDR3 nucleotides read TGCGCCAGCAGCCCCAGGCCGGATCTCACCAGGGCAGATACGCAGTATTTT.

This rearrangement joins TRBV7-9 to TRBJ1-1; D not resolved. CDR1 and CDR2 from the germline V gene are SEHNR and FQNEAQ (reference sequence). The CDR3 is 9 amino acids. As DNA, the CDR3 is TGTGCGACGGGTACTGAAGCTTTCTTT. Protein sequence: CATGTEAFF.

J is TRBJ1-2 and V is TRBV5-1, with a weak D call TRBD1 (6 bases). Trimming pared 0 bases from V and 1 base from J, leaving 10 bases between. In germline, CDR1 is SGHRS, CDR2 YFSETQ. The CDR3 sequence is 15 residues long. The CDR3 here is CASSLGQGSNYGYTF. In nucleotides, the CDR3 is TGCGCCAGCAGCTTGGGGCAGGGGAGTAACTATGGCTACACCTTC.

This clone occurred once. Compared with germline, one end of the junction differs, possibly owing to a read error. The CDR3 region has the DNA TGTGCCAGCAGCTTTCCCCCGGGACTCTCACACATCTTC. Amino acid sequence: CASSFPPGLSHIF. This rearrangement joins TRBV11-2 to TRBJ2-7; D might be TRBD2 (6 bases). Germline-derived CDR1 and CDR2 are SGHAT and FQNNGV. The CDR3 covers 13 residues.

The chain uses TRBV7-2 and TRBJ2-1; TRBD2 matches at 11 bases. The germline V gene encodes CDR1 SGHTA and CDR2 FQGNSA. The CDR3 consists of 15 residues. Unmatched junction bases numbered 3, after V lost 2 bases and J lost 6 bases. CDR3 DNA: TGTGCCAGCAGCTTACATAGCGGGGGGGCCAATGAGCAGTTCTTC. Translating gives CASSLHSGGANEQFF. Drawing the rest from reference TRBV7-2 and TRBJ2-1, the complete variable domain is GAGVSQSPSNKVTEKGKDVELRCDPISGHTALYWYRQSLGQGLEFLIYFQGNSAPDKSGLPSDRFSAERTGGSVSTLTIQRTQQEDSAVYLCASSLHSGGANEQFFGPGTRLTVL.

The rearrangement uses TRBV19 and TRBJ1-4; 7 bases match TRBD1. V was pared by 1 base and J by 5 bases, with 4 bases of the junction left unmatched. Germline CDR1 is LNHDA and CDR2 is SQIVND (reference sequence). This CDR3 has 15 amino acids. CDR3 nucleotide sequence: TGTGCCAGTAGTATAGGGACAGGTGTAAATGAAAAACTGTTTTTT. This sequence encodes CASSIGTGVNEKLFF.

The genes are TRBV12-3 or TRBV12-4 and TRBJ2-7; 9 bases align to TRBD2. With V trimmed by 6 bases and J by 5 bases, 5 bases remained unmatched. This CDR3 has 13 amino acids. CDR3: CASRPSGTDEQYF. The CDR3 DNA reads TGTGCCAGCAGACCTAGCGGGACCGACGAGCAGTACTTC.

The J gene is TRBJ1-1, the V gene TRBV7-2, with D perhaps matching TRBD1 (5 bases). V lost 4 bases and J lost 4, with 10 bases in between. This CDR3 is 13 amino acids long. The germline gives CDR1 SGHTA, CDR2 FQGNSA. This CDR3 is CASSSDSATEAFF. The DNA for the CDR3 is TGTGCCAGCAGCTCCGACAGCGCCACTGAAGCTTTCTTT.